This TCR beta chain was sequenced for a study of Ad26.COV2.S vaccination and SARS-CoV-2 variants. Study background: Once, or twice with 56 days between doses, Ad26.COV2.S was given intramuscularly.

Study observations and caveats: For non-spike TCRs, breadth in vaccine recipients resembled that in placebo recipients. Measurements of TCR breadth and depth may have given underestimates of the total T cell responses. Reported post-vaccination CD8+ and CD4+ T cell responses to spike showed substantial breadth.

Between the trimmed V and J ends, which lost 3 bases and 1 base, there was a span of 6 bases. The CDR3 sequence is 13 residues long. Germline CDR1 reads SEHNR; CDR2 reads FQNEAQ (reference sequence). This clone was detected only a few times. Its antigen is not known. The sample has other DNA sequences that encode this CDR3 too. As for treatment: 15 to 20 received Ad26.COV2.S at low or high dose, single or two shots; roughly five received placebo; per-sample allocation not given. Sampling was performed 63 days after the first vaccine or placebo injection. Using immunoSEQ multiplex PCR, the repertoire was profiled, and TCRdb retains in-frame clones only, with some absent. The sample has hundreds of thousands of clones, 70% to 90% seen once.

The sequencing used peripheral blood, collected in a trial of Ad26.COV2.S vaccine versus placebo. The chain employs TRBV7-9 and TRBJ1-1; D remains unclear. The TCR sequence derives from a person between 18 and 60 years old who received the Ad26.COV2.S COVID-19 vaccine or a placebo. The chain's CDR3 is CASSFRENTEAFF. The CDR3, as DNA: TGTGCCAGCAGCTTTCGGGAGAACACTGAAGCTTTCTTT.